Listed below are T cell receptor beta chains from one sample, sequenced in a study of shared clonotypes between healthy human individuals. The repertoire was sequenced with immunoSEQ multiplex PCR; TCRdb's copy has only in-frame clones and lacks some. The sample carries about 710,000 clones, about three quarters recorded once. Sequencing was done on a sample of memory CD4+ T cells sorted from blood. These TCRs come from a woman in her 30s in good health. CDR3s leave out the opening cysteine and the closing phenylalanine or tryptophan.

>TRBV5-1
ASSLMEGGWETQY
>TRBV19
ASSILAGGGYT
>TRBV30
ACGIGDTIY
>TRBV5-1
ASKGQPSSTDTQY
>TRBV5-4
ASSYLSGGTEAF
>TRBV4-2
ASSQVGGLYNEQF
>TRBV25-1
ASSEDGSNQPQH
>TRBV30
AWGDREAF
>TRBV7-9
ASSFKGFSGNTIY
>TRBV28
ASSFSGLKSDTGELF
>TRBV7-6
ASSLPGDYEQY
>TRBV28
ASSRRGAATEAF
>TRBV5-8
ASSLDGAGGYGYT
>TRBV28
ASSRAWGREQY
>TRBV19
ASDYRARYEQY
>TRBV19
ASSTSGITGELF
>TRBV29-1
SAQRQGAEAF
>TRBV28
ASSAWTVNSNQPQH
>TRBV7-9
ASSSRDPQY
>TRBV27
ASSPVRDSYGYT
>TRBV10-2
ASSGGLAPSYNEQF
>TRBV30
AWSPGGYYNEQF
>TRBV5-1
ASSFGETAYEQY
>TRBV5-1
ASRRASGSDTQY
>TRBV7-2
ASSFRQGDTGELF
>TRBV18
ASSTAEGYQPQH
>TRBV23-1
ASSQSKRGERSNQPQH
>TRBV28
ASSPRGTGTNEQF
>TRBV10-3
AISESFANEQF
>TRBV19
ASSYSGEETQY
>TRBV11-2
ASSLSGIYGYT
>TRBV11-3
ASSPLGTSGGYNEQF
>TRBV2
ASSSQGSGANVLT
>TRBV11-3
ASSWGLGLAEDNEQF
>TRBV9
ASSPRSRSSYNEQF
>TRBV5-1
ASSLKGLAGVGTDTQY
>TRBV28
ASSLPLQGSIQPQH
>TRBV27
ASSLRGGGWSTDTQY
>TRBV28
ASSSQGEIDGYT
>TRBV2
ASRKNLGSGELF
>TRBV5-1
ASSSDSGAQETQY
>TRBV7-2
ASRSQRDSYEQY
>TRBV5-1
ASSPRQGVTNTGELF
>TRBV28
ASSPPVKQETQY
>TRBV6-5
ASSYVGTYYEQY
>TRBV7-9
ASSALTGENYGYT
>TRBV11-2
ASRPGPGSYEQY
>TRBV6-1
ASSGGHSGANVLT
>TRBV5-1
ASSLEYEGTEAF
>TRBV30
AWSRGLAGVSETQY
>TRBV2
ASGSGTGDTQY